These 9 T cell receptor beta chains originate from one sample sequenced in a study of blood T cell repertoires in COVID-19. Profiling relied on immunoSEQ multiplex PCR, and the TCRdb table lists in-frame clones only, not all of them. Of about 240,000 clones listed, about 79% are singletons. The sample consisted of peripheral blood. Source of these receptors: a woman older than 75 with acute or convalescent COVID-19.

As DNA, the CDR3 is TGTGCCAGTAGACAACAGGGGTCCTATGGCTACACCTTC. This sequence encodes CASRQQGSYGYTF. This sequence joins TRBV19 and TRBJ1-2; 7 bases match TRBD1. The CDR3 has 13 residues. Unmatched junction bases numbered 5, after V lost 6 bases and J lost 4 bases. CDR1 and CDR2 (germline): LNHDA, SQIVND (reference sequence). Full variable domain (remainder filled in from reference TRBV19 and TRBJ1-2): DGGITQSPKYLFRKEGQNVTLSCEQNLNHDAMYWYRQDPGQGLRLIYYSQIVNDFQKGDIAEGYSVSREKKESFPLTVTSAQKNPTAFYLCASRQQGSYGYTFGSGTRLTVV.

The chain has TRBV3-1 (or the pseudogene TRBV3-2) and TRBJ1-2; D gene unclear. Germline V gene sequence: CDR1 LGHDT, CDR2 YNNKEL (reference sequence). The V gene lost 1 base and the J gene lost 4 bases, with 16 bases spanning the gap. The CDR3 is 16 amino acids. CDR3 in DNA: TGTGCCAGCAGCCAAGGGAGGGCGGTATGGGGCTATGGCTACACCTTC. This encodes CASSQGRAVWGYGYTF.

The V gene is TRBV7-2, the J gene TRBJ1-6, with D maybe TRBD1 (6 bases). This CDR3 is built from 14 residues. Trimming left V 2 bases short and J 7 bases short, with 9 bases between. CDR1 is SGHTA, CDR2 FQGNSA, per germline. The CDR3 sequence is CASSLKGGNSPLHF. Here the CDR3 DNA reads TGTGCCAGCAGCTTAAAGGGGGGGAATTCACCCCTCCACTTT.

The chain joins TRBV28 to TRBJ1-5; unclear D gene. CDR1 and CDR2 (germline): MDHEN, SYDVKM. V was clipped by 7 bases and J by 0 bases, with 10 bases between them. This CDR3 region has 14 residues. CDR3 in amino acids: CASTRGGSNQPQHF. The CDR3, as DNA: TGTGCCAGCACCCGCGGTGGTAGCAATCAGCCCCAGCATTTT. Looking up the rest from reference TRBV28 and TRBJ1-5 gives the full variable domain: DVKVTQSSRYLVKRTGEKVFLECVQDMDHENMFWYRQDPGLGLRLIYFSYDVKMKEKGDIPEGYSVSREKKERFSLILESASTNQTSMYLCASTRGGSNQPQHFGDGTRLSIL.

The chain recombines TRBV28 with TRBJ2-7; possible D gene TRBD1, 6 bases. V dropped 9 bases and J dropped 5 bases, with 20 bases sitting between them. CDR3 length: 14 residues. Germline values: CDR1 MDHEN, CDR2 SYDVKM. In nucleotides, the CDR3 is TGTGCCAGTTGTGGCCTGGGGGCGAGTAACGAGCAGTACTTC. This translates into CASCGLGASNEQYF.

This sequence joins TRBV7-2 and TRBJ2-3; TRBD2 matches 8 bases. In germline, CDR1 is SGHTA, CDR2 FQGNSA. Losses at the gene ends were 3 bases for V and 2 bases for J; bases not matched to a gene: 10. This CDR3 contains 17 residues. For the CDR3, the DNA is TGTGCCAGCAGCTTGGTGTCTCGAGCGGGGGCCACAGATACGCAGTATTTT. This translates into CASSLVSRAGATDTQYF.

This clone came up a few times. The CDR3 sequence: CAWSVGQGGQPQHF. The CDR3 coding sequence is TGTGCCTGGAGTGTAGGACAGGGCGGACAGCCCCAGCATTTT. The J gene is TRBJ1-5, the V gene TRBV30, with 8 bases matching TRBD1. Germline V gene sequence: CDR1 GTSNPN, CDR2 SVGIG (reference sequence). V dropped 0 bases and J dropped 7; count of bases not matched to a gene: 5. This CDR3 comprises 14 residues.

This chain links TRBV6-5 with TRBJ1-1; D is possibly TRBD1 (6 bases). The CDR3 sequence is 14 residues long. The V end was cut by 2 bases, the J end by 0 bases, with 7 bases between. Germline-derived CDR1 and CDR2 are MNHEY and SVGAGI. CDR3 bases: TGTGCCAGCAGTTACGACAGGATGAACACTGAAGCTTTCTTT. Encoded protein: CASSYDRMNTEAFF.

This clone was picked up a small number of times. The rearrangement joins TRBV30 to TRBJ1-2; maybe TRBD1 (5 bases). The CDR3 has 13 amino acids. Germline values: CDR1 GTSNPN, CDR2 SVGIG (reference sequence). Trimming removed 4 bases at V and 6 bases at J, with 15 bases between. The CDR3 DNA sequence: TGTGCCTGGAACCCCCCGGCAGGGAATGGCTACACCTTC. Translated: CAWNPPAGNGYTF.